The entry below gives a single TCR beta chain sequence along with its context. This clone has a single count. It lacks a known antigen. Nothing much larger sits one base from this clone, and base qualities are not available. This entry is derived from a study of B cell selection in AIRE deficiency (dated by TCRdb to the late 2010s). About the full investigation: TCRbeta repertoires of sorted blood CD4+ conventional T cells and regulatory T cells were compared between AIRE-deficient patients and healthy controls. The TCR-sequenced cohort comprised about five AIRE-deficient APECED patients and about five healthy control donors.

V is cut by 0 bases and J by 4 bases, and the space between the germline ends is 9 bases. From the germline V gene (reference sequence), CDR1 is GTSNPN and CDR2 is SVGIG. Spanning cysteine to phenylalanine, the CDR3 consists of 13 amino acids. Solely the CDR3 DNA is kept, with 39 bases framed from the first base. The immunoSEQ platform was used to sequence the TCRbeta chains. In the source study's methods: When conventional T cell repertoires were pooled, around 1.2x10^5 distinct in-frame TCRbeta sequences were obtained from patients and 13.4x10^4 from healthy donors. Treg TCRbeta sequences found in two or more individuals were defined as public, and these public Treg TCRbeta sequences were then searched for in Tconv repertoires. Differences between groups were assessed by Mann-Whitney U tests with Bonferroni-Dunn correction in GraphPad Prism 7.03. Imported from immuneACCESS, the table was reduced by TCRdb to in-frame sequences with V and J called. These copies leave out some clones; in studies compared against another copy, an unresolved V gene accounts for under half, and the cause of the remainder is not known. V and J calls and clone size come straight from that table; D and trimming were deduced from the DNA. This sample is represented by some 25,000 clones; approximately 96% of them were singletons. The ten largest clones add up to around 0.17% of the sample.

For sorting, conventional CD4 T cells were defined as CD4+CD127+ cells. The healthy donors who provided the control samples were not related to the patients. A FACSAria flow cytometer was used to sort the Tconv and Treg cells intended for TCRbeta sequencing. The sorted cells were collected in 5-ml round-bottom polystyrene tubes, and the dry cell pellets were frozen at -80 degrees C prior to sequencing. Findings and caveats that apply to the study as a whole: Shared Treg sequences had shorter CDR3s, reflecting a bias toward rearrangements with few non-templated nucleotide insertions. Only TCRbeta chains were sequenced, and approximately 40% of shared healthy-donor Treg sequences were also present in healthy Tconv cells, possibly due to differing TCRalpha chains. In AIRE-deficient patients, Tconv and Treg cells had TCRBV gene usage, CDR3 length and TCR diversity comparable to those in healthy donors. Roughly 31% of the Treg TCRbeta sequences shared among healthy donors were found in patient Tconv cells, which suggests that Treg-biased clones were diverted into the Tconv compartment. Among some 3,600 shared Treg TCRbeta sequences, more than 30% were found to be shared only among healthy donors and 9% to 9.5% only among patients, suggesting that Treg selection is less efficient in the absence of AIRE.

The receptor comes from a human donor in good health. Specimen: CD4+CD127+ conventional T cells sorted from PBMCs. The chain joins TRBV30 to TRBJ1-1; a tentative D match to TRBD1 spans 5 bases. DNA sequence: TGTGCCTGGAGTGTAAGGGGAAGCACTGAAGCTTTCTTT. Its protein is CAWSVRGSTEAFF.